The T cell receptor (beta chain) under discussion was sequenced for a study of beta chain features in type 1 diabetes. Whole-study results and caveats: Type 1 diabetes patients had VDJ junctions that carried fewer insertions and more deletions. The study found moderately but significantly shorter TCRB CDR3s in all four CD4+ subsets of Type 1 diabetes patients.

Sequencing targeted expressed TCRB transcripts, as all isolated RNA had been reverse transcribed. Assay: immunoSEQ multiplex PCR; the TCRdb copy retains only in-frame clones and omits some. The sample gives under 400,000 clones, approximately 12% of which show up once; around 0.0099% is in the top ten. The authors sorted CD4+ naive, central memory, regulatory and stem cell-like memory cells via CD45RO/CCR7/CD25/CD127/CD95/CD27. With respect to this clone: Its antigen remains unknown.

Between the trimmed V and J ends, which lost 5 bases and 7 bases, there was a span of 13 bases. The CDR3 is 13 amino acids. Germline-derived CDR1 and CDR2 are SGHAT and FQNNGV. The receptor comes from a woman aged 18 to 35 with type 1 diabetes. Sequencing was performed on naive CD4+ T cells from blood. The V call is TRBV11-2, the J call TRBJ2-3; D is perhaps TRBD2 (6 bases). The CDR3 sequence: CASSPRGRNTQYF. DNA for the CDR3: TGTGCCAGCAGCCCGCGGGGAAGGAATACGCAGTATTTT.